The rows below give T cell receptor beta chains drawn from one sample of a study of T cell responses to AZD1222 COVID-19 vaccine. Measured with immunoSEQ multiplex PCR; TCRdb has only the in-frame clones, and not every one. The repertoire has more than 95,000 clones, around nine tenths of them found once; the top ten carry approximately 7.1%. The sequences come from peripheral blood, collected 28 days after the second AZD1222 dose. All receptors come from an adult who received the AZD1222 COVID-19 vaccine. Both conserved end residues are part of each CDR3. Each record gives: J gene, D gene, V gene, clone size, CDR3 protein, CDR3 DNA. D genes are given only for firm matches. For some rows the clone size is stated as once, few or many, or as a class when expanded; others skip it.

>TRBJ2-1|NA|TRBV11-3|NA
CASSSGHMEQFF
TGTGCCAGCAGCTCGGGACATATGGAGCAGTTCTTC
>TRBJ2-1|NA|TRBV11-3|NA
CASSSTGYSSYNEQFF
TGTGCCAGCAGCTCCACAGGGTATAGCTCCTACAATGAGCAGTTCTTC
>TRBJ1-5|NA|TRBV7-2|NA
CASSLGVRAPQHF
TGTGCCAGCAGCTTAGGAGTACGGGCGCCCCAGCATTTT
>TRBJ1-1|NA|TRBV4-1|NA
CASSQDPGQGNTEAFF
TGCGCCAGCAGCCAAGATCCCGGCCAGGGGAACACTGAAGCTTTCTTT
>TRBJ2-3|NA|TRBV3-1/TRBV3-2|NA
CASKSSGTQYF
TGTGCCAGCAAGTCCTCGGGTACGCAGTATTTT
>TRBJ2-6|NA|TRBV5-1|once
CASSGRTANSGANVLTF
TGCGCCAGCAGCGGAAGGACAGCAAACTCTGGGGCCAACGTCCTGACTTTC
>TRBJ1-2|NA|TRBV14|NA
CASSQAPGSRYTF
TGTGCCAGCAGCCAAGCACCTGGGTCGCGCTACACCTTC
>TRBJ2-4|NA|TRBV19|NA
CASSMGLAKNIQYF
TGTGCCAGTAGTATGGGGTTGGCCAAAAACATTCAGTACTTC
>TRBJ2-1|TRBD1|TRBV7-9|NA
CASSLPPPGTAYNEQFF
TGTGCCAGCAGCTTACCCCCACCCGGGACAGCCTACAATGAGCAGTTCTTC
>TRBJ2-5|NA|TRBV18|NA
CASSPGSQAKGGTQYF
TGTGCCAGCTCACCAGGCAGCCAAGCAAAGGGGGGGACCCAGTACTTC
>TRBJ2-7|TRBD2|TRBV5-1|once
CASSPLSGGTYEQYF
TGCGCCAGCAGCCCCCTTAGCGGGGGGACCTACGAGCAGTACTTC
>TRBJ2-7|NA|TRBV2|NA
CASQGGQSSYEQYF
TGTGCCAGCCAGGGGGGGCAAAGCTCCTACGAGCAGTACTTC
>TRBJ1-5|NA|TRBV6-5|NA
CASSPRQGNQPQHF
TGTGCCAGCAGTCCACGACAGGGCAATCAGCCCCAGCATTTT
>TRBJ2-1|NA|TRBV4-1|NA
CASSQDEARYNEQFF
TGCGCCAGCAGCCAAGATGAAGCGAGGTACAATGAGCAGTTCTTC
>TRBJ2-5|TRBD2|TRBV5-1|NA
CASSIHGGETQYF
TGCGCCAGCAGCATCCACGGGGGGGAGACCCAGTACTTC
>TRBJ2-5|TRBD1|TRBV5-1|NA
CASSPVTGTGAETQYF
TGCGCCAGCAGCCCCGTTACCGGGACAGGTGCAGAGACCCAGTACTTC
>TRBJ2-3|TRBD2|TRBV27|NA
CASNSPGLAQYF
TGTGCCAGCAACTCTCCGGGACTAGCGCAGTATTTT
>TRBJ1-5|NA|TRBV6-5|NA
CASSLSSSQPQHF
TGTGCCAGCAGCCTGTCTTCAAGTCAGCCCCAGCATTTT
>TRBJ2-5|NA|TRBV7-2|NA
CASSWTDKGTQYF
TGTGCCAGCAGCTGGACCGACAAGGGGACCCAGTACTTC
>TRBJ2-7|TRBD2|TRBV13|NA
CASSSSGLVHEQYF
TGTGCCAGCAGCTCCTCGGGACTAGTCCACGAGCAGTACTTC
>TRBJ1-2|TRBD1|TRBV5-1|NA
CASSLGQGGYGYTF
TGCGCCAGCAGCTTGGGACAGGGGGGCTATGGCTACACCTTC
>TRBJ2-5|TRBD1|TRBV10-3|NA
CAISELDRGLRETQYF
TGTGCCATCAGTGAGTTGGACAGGGGCCTTAGGGAGACCCAGTACTTC
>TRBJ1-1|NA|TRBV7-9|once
CASSYYSGNTEAFF
TGTGCCAGCAGCTACTACTCGGGGAACACTGAAGCTTTCTTT
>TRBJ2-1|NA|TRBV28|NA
CASRGALGSEPYNEQFF
TGTGCCAGCAGAGGGGCTTTGGGTAGCGAACCCTACAATGAGCAGTTCTTC
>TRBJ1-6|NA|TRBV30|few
CAWTRDNSPLHF
TGTGCCTGGACCCGGGATAATTCACCCCTCCACTTT
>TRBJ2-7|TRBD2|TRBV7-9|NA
CASGSLAGGPGQYF
TGTGCCAGCGGGTCTCTAGCGGGAGGGCCCGGGCAGTACTTC
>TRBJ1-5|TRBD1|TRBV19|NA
CASTSVGQGNSNQPQHF
TGTGCCAGTACCTCCGTGGGACAGGGGAATAGCAATCAGCCCCAGCATTTT
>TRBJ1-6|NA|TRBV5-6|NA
CASSLASEGFSPLHF
TGTGCCAGCAGCTTGGCCTCAGAGGGTTTTTCACCCCTCCACTTT
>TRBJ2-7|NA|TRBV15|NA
CATADKLPYEQYF
TGTGCCACCGCAGATAAGTTGCCCTACGAGCAGTACTTC
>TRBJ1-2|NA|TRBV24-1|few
CATSGQGFDGYTF
TGTGCCACCAGTGGTCAGGGGTTCGATGGCTACACCTTC
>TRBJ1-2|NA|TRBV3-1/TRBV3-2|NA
CASSQVSGQSYGYTF
TGTGCCAGCAGCCAAGTCTCAGGCCAGAGCTATGGCTACACCTTC
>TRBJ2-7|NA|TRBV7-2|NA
CASTSSWEQYF
TGTGCCAGCACCTCTTCCTGGGAGCAGTACTTC
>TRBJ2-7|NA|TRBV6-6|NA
CASSSGAGFGEQYF
TGTGCCAGCAGTTCCGGGGCAGGGTTTGGGGAGCAGTACTTC
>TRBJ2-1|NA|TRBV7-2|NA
CASSLMSRDNEQFF
TGTGCCAGCAGCTTAATGTCCAGGGACAATGAGCAGTTCTTC
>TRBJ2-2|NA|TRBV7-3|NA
CASSFSSNTGELFF
TGTGCCAGCAGCTTTAGCAGTAACACCGGGGAGCTGTTTTTT
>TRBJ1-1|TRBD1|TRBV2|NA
CASNRGSTEAFF
TGTGCCAGCAACAGGGGTAGCACTGAAGCTTTCTTT
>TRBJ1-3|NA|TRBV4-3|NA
CASSQEATGSGNTIYF
TGCGCCAGCAGCCAAGAAGCGACGGGGTCTGGAAACACCATATATTTT
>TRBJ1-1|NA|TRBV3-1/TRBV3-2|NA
CASSRGGGRWETEAFF
TGTGCCAGCAGCCGCGGAGGGGGACGCTGGGAAACTGAAGCTTTCTTT